What follows is one TCR beta chain and its context. Its antigen is not identified. The protocol was immunoSEQ multiplex PCR, while the TCRdb copy is restricted to in-frame clones and leaves out a portion. Here the sample spans roughly 2,000,000 clones, roughly 95% being singletons. The record originates from a study of shared clonotypes between healthy human individuals. Study-wide context: Researchers assigned three CD4 naive, three CD4 memory, two CD8 naive and one CD8 memory plate to each donor. Study-wide findings and caveats: Non-shared clonotypes had lower generation probabilities than those shared by all four donors. Some naive CD4 clonotypes, around 5%, turned up in common across several donors. Sorted-subset sequencing was shown by rarefaction to be incomplete despite large depth.

CD45RO-negative CD8 cells positively selected for CCR7 made up the naive population, which excluded terminally differentiated effector memory CD45RA+ cells. Germline V gives CDR1 GTSNPN, CDR2 SVGIG (reference sequence). The ends were cut back, 4 bases at V and 1 base at J, with 14 bases in the middle. The CDR3 runs 14 residues. Sequenced: naive CD8+ T cells sorted from blood. The chain has TRBV30 and TRBJ2-7, with D possibly being TRBD2 (6 bases). The receptor's source is a man between 18 and 35 years old in good health. The CDR3 region has the DNA TGTGCCTGGACCCCCGGGACTTCGTCCTACGAGCAGTACTTC. Protein sequence: CAWTPGTSSYEQYF.